The rows below give T cell receptor beta chains drawn from one sample of a study of CD8+ T cells in alopecia areata. Using immunoSEQ multiplex PCR, the repertoire was profiled, and TCRdb retains in-frame clones only, with some absent. Of approximately 12,000 clones in the sample, roughly 57% were seen once. The sample comprised skin. All receptors derive from a human donor with alopecia areata. The conserved cysteine and the conserved F or W are not part of the CDR3 here.

v_gene: TRBV29-1; CDR3aa: SVEAGSGFGNTIY
v_gene: TRBV19; CDR3aa: ASSIARRGVVNEKLF
v_gene: TRBV7-9; CDR3aa: ASSFGRGQMNTEAF
v_gene: TRBV7-2; CDR3aa: ASSLGGGPSEQY
v_gene: TRBV5-1; CDR3aa: ASSLWDSTTGELF
v_gene: TRBV5-8; CDR3aa: ASSLEIRIRGRLNEQF
v_gene: TRBV6-1; CDR3aa: ASSEAGLNQPQH
v_gene: TRBV6-5; CDR3aa: ASSSGQGARTEAL
v_gene: TRBV28; CDR3aa: ASSSKIGPRGTQY
v_gene: TRBV5-1; CDR3aa: ASSPTTVAGTQY
v_gene: TRBV7-9; CDR3aa: ASSRSDSNQPQH
v_gene: TRBV7-9; CDR3aa: ASSLMGSNQPQH
v_gene: TRBV29-1; CDR3aa: SVVSGSYNEQF
v_gene: TRBV2; CDR3aa: ASSARLSWNEQF
v_gene: TRBV12-5; CDR3aa: ASGLAGGGSDTQY
v_gene: TRBV27; CDR3aa: ASSSLGTGISPLH
v_gene: TRBV13; CDR3aa: ASSLGLAGGAYEQY
v_gene: TRBV5-5; CDR3aa: ASSLEWDPGQPQH
v_gene: TRBV28; CDR3aa: ASSFRVEQF
v_gene: TRBV6-6; CDR3aa: ASSYGSSGNTIY
v_gene: TRBV15; CDR3aa: ATSRDLKETQY
v_gene: TRBV15; CDR3aa: ATSPINRGVSETQY
v_gene: TRBV6-6; CDR3aa: ASRPRQGTYEQY
v_gene: TRBV28; CDR3aa: ASIRGPNEKLF
v_gene: TRBV2; CDR3aa: ASKIEGNQPQH
v_gene: TRBV14; CDR3aa: ASSQDGLHLGGYT
v_gene: TRBV11-2; CDR3aa: ASSQGQGRNTEAF
v_gene: TRBV9; CDR3aa: ASSVGAPRAYNEQF
v_gene: TRBV19; CDR3aa: ALNPLSGTEAF
v_gene: TRBV2; CDR3aa: ASKRGTGGTYEQY
v_gene: TRBV18; CDR3aa: ASSPQQDFADTQY
v_gene: TRBV28; CDR3aa: ASTIGGNSPLH
v_gene: TRBV7-2; CDR3aa: ASSLGNYLYEQY
v_gene: TRBV18; CDR3aa: ASSPAPGLAGYEQY
v_gene: TRBV6-1; CDR3aa: ASSGRRDRNQPQH
v_gene: TRBV27; CDR3aa: ASSASYFTGELF
v_gene: TRBV5-1; CDR3aa: ASSLGTGYAQEPQH
v_gene: TRBV25-1; CDR3aa: ASSTHNSPLH
v_gene: TRBV15; CDR3aa: ATSRKGGTTEAF
v_gene: TRBV5-1; CDR3aa: ASSLTSRMGNEQF
v_gene: TRBV6-1; CDR3aa: ATRLAGHNEQF
v_gene: TRBV29-1; CDR3aa: SVERTDTQY
v_gene: TRBV30; CDR3aa: AWGRLGPNYGYT
v_gene: TRBV4-1; CDR3aa: ASSQGLAYEQY
v_gene: TRBV11-2; CDR3aa: ASSLAASNQY
v_gene: TRBV11-3; CDR3aa: ASSGGGRGETQY
v_gene: TRBV30; CDR3aa: AWSSLGYETQY
v_gene: TRBV6-5; CDR3aa: ASSYMSSGDNEQF
v_gene: TRBV7-9; CDR3aa: ASSPPGLGNEKLF
v_gene: TRBV30; CDR3aa: AWRAGGNTGELF
v_gene: TRBV7-9; CDR3aa: ASSPLGNTGELF
v_gene: TRBV2; CDR3aa: ASTSSGSTDTQY
v_gene: TRBV6-5; CDR3aa: ASGQGATDTQY
v_gene: TRBV27; CDR3aa: ASRPGQGGNQPQH
v_gene: TRBV20-1; CDR3aa: SASRHTEAF